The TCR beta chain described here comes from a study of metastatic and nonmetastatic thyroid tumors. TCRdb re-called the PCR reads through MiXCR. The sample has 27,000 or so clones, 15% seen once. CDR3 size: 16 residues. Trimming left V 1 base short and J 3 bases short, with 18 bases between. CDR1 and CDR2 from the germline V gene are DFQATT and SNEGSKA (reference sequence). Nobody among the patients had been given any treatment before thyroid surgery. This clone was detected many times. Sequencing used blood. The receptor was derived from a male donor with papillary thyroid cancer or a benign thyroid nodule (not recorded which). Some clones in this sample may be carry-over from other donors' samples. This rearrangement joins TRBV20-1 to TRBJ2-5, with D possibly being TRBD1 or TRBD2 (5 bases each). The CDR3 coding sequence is TGCAGTGCTAGAGCCATGCCGGGGCGACTTGAAGAGACCCAGTACTTC. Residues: CSARAMPGRLEETQYF.